The T cell receptor (beta chain) under discussion was sequenced for a study of regulatory T cells in long-lasting Graves disease. The study's findings and limits: Researchers reported studying only peripheral blood, not thyroid tissue.

Investigators prepared the TCR beta libraries by applying iRepertoire HTBI primers and Arm-PCR of CDR3 regions. One entry per CDR3 protein results from TCRdb running MiXCR on the multiplex PCR reads. The repertoire consists of 400,000 to 500,000 distinct CDR3 sequences, with about a sixth occurring once and the leading ten covering under 30%. As for time point: newly diagnosed GD, antithyroid drugs for less than 3 months. PBMC RNA served as the TCR library source. With regard to this clonotype: Its antigen is currently unknown. It is likely a read error: a sequence one base away is far more abundant.

CDR3 length equals 15 residues. The V and J ends lost 6 bases and 7 bases respectively, with 22 bases between them. These data are also associated with another study on T cells in Graves' hyperthyroidism and ophthalmopathy. As reported in that work: Within blood appeared most thyroid clonotypes that had expanded above 0.001.

The chain has TRBV12-3 or TRBV12-4 and TRBJ2-7; D gene unclear. The sample here was peripheral blood mononuclear cells (PBMCs), taken at new diagnosis, from a patient treated with antithyroid drugs. The sequence was obtained from a woman younger than 35 with Graves disease. CDR3 in amino acids: CASSSATSLYNEQYF. Here the CDR3 DNA reads TGTGCCAGCAGCTCGGCCACCTCCTTGTACAATGAGCAGTACTTC.